This TCR beta chain was sequenced in a study of shared clonotypes between healthy human individuals. Notes on the study in general: Four donors had 4% to 5% of their naive CD4 clonotypes in common.

TCRdb's table, derived via immunoSEQ multiplex PCR, lists solely in-frame clones and lacks some. The data contain around 980,000 clones, 70% to 80% of them singletons. With 3 bases removed from V and 3 bases from J, the gap between germline ends came to 9 bases. This CDR3 comprises 13 residues. Germline V gene sequence: CDR1 SQVTM, CDR2 ANQGSEA. Donors comprised healthy HIV-negative adults lacking recent acute infections or vaccinations. The sample holds a few counts of this clone. Antigen: not known. The V call is TRBV29-1, the J call TRBJ1-5; D is unresolved. The sequenced sample consisted of memory CD4+ T cells from PBMCs. Indicated subset: CD45RA-negative fraction. The origin of this receptor is a man younger than 35 in good health. Some clones in this sample may be carry-over from other donors' samples. CDR3 sequence reads: CSVELGDNQPQHF. CDR3 DNA sequence: TGCAGCGTTGAGCTTGGAGACAATCAGCCCCAGCATTTT.